These T cell receptor beta chains were read from a single sample in a study of T cells in Graves' hyperthyroidism and ophthalmopathy. TCRdb re-analysed the multiplex PCR reads in MiXCR, keeping a single row per CDR3 protein. The sample lists around 340,000 distinct CDR3 sequences; approximately 15% were seen once. The sample was blood. The receptors were gathered from a man under 40 with Graves' hyperthyroidism. Each CDR3 is given with its conserved first and last residue.

v_call: TRBV18; cdr3_aa: CASSPSSRQQETQYF
v_call: TRBV28; cdr3_aa: CASGLGGLAGGGFF
v_call: TRBV11-3; cdr3_aa: CASSSFTGDTDTQYF
v_call: TRBV29-1; cdr3_aa: CSVNKLENTEALF
v_call: TRBV12-3/TRBV12-4; cdr3_aa: CASRETVSYEQYF
v_call: TRBV13; cdr3_aa: CASSLGNWDSYEQYF
v_call: TRBV6-2/TRBV6-3; cdr3_aa: CASSLWWDEQFF
v_call: TRBV6-5; cdr3_aa: CASSYSNPRDRYEQYF
v_call: TRBV7-2; cdr3_aa: CASSLARNGYTF
v_call: TRBV15; cdr3_aa: CATSRVREDTEAFF
v_call: TRBV7-2; cdr3_aa: CASSFGPALGGYTF
v_call: TRBV12-3/TRBV12-4; cdr3_aa: CASSWGPRPNVLTF
v_call: TRBV28; cdr3_aa: CASSLWTGGSNNSPLHF
v_call: TRBV7-3; cdr3_aa: CASSLRQGNEQFF
v_call: TRBV2; cdr3_aa: CASSRTGNEQPQHF
v_call: TRBV7-6; cdr3_aa: CASSYRGAGELFF
v_call: TRBV20-1; cdr3_aa: CSARDGGGSVREQYF
v_call: TRBV6-1; cdr3_aa: CASSPQGPRYEQYF
v_call: TRBV20-1; cdr3_aa: CSAITQGRNIQYF
v_call: TRBV30; cdr3_aa: CAWATGDTEAFF
v_call: TRBV5-1; cdr3_aa: CASSLASDSPLHF
v_call: TRBV10-3; cdr3_aa: CAIRERELDLSEQFF
v_call: TRBV20-1; cdr3_aa: CSARGLGQGINEQYF
v_call: TRBV3-1; cdr3_aa: CASSHRDNNEQFF
v_call: TRBV9; cdr3_aa: CASSVDAGVPEQYF
v_call: TRBV5-4; cdr3_aa: CASSLALNTGELFF
v_call: TRBV6-1; cdr3_aa: CASSEQGGYGYTF
v_call: TRBV18; cdr3_aa: CASSPGPGGETQYF
v_call: TRBV7-9; cdr3_aa: CASSSAVAGEGNEQFF
v_call: TRBV5-1; cdr3_aa: CASSASVDQPQHF
v_call: TRBV20-1; cdr3_aa: CSARKTGLAGGLNDRNTGELFF
v_call: TRBV19; cdr3_aa: CASSFPPGSRYNQPQHF
v_call: TRBV12-3/TRBV12-4; cdr3_aa: CASNPAAGGGHEQFF
v_call: TRBV27; cdr3_aa: CASSSPLGGGLGDEQFF
v_call: TRBV5-1; cdr3_aa: CASSVRGVGETQYF
v_call: TRBV6-1; cdr3_aa: CASSARSVAVLQETQYF
v_call: TRBV3-1; cdr3_aa: CASSQDFQGSNEKLFF
v_call: TRBV2; cdr3_aa: CASRTNEQYF
v_call: TRBV2; cdr3_aa: CASSDLETQYF
v_call: TRBV7-9; cdr3_aa: CASSFDVPPLNTEAFF
v_call: TRBV20-1; cdr3_aa: CSARDEVGGDEKLFF
v_call: TRBV20-1; cdr3_aa: CSGYRGPRGYTF